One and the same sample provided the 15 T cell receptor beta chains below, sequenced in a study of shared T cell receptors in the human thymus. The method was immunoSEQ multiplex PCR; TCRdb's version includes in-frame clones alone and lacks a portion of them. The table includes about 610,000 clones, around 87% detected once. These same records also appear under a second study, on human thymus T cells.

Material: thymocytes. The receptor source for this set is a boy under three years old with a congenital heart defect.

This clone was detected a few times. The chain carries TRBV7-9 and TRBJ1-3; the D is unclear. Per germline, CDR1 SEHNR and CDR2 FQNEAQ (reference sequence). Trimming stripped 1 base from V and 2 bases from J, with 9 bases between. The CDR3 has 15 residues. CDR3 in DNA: TGTGCCAGCAGCTTAGATATGTCCGCTGGAAACACCATATATTTT. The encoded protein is CASSLDMSAGNTIYF.

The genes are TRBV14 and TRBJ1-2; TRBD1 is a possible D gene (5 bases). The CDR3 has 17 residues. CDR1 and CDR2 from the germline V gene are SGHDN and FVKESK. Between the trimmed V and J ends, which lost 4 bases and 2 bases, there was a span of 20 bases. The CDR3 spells CASSRGESSPRNYGYTF. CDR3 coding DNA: TGTGCCAGCAGCCGGGGCGAGAGCAGTCCGAGAAACTATGGCTACACCTTC.

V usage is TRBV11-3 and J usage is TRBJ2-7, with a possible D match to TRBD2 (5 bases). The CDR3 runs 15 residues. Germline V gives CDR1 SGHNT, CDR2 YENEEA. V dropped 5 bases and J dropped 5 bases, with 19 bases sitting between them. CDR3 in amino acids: CASSPRGKGMDEQYF. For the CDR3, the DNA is TGTGCCAGCAGCCCCAGAGGGAAGGGTATGGACGAGCAGTACTTC. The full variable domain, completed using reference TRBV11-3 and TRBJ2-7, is EAGVVQSPRYKIIEKKQPVAFWCNPISGHNTLYWYLQNLGQGPELLIRYENEEAVDDSQLPKDRFSAERLKGVDSTLKIQPAELGDSAVYLCASSPRGKGMDEQYFGPGTRLTVT.

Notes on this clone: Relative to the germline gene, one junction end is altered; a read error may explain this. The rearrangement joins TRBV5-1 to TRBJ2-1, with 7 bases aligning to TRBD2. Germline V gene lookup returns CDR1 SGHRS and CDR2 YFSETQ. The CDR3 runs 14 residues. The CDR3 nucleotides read TGCGCCAGCAGCTTGGGGCCCCTCATGGGGGGGGAACTCTTC. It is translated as CASSLGPLMGGELF.

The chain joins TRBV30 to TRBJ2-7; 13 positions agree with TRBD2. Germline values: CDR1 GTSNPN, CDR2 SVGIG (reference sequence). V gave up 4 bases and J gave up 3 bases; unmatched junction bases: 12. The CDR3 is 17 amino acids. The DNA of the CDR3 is TGTGCCTGGACTCCGGGACTAGCGGGAAGGAGGGACTACGAGCAGTACTTC. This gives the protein CAWTPGLAGRRDYEQYF.

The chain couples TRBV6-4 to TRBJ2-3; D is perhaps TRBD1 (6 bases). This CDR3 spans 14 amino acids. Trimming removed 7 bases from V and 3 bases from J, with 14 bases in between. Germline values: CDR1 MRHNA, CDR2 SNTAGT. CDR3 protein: CASTQEQGTDTQYF. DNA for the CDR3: TGTGCCAGCACCCAAGAACAGGGAACAGATACGCAGTATTTT.

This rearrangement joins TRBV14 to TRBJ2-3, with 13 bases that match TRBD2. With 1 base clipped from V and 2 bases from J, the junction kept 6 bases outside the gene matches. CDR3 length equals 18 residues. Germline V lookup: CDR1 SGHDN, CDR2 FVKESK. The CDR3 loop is CASSQGEGLAGATDTQYF. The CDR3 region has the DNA TGTGCCAGCAGCCAAGGTGAAGGACTAGCGGGAGCCACAGATACGCAGTATTTT.

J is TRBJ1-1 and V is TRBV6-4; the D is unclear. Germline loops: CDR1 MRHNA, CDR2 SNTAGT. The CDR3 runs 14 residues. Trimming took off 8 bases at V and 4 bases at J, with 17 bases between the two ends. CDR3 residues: CASRLTYRGTEAFF. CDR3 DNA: TGTGCCAGCCGATTGACCTACCGGGGCACTGAAGCTTTCTTT.

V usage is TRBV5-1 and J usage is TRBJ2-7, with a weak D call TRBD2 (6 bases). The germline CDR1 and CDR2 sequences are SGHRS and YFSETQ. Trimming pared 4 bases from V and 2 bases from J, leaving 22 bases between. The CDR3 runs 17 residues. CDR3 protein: CASSPSTGRWGAYEQYF. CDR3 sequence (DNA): TGCGCCAGCAGCCCGTCCACCGGGCGGTGGGGGGCCTACGAGCAGTACTTC.

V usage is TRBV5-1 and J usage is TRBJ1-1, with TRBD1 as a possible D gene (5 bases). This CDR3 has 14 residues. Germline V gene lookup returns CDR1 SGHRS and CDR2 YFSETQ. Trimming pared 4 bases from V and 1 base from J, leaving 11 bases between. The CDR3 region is CASSRPGQNTEAFF. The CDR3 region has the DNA TGCGCCAGCAGCCGCCCCGGACAGAACACTGAAGCTTTCTTT.

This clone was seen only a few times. The DNA for the CDR3 is TGTGCCAGCAGTCCCTACTTTGAGAACACCGGGGAGCTGTTTTTT. As protein: CASSPYFENTGELFF. The chain links TRBV27 to TRBJ2-2; no clear D. The CDR3 has 15 amino acids. Germline V CDR1 and CDR2: MNHEY, SMNVEV (reference sequence). The V end was cut by 5 bases, the J end by 1 base, with 11 bases between.

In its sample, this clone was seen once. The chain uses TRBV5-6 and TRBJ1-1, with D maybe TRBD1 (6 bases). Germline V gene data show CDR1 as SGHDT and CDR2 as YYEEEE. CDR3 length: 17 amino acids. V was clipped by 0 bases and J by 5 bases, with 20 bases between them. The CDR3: CASSLANREKVVTEAFF. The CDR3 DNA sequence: TGTGCCAGCAGCTTGGCGAACAGGGAGAAAGTTGTAACTGAAGCTTTCTTT.

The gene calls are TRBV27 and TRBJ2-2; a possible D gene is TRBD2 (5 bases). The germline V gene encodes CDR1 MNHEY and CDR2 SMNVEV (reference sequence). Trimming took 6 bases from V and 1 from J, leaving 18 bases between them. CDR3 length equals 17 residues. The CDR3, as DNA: TGTGCCAGCAGGGCCGTCGGGGATCGAATGAACACCGGGGAGCTGTTTTTT. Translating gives CASRAVGDRMNTGELFF.

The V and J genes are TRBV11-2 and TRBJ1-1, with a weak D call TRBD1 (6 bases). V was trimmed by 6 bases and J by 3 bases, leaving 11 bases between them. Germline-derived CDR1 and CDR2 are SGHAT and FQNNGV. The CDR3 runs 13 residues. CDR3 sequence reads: CASSPNRDTEAFF. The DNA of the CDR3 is TGTGCCAGCAGTCCAAACAGGGACACTGAAGCTTTCTTT. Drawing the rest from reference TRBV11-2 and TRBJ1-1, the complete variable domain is EAGVAQSPRYKIIEKRQSVAFWCNPISGHATLYWYQQILGQGPKLLIQFQNNGVVDDSQLPKDRFSAERLKGVDSTLKIQPAKLEDSAVYLCASSPNRDTEAFFGQGTRLTVV.

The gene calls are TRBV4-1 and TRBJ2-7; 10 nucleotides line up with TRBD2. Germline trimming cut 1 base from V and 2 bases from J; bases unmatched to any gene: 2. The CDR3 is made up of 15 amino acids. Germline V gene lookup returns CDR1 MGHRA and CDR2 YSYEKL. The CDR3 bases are TGCGCCAGCAGCCAAGTTAGCGGGAGGACCTACGAGCAGTACTTC. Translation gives CASSQVSGRTYEQYF.